The TCR beta chain described here comes from a study of T cell responses to AZD1222 COVID-19 vaccine. Overall study results and limits: Spike was spanned by vaccine-associated CD4 TCRs, which were dominant at 160-218 and 743-854.

Libraries were prepared by immunoSEQ multiplex PCR; TCRdb keeps only in-frame clonotypes and omits some of them. The sample lists approximately 130,000 clones, about 88% occurring once. Losses at the gene ends were 3 bases for V and 12 bases for J; bases not matched to a gene: 10. The CDR3 sequence is 13 residues long. In regard to this clone: Its antigen is undetermined.

The TCR sequence derives from an adult who received the AZD1222 COVID-19 vaccine. V is TRBV12-3 or TRBV12-4 and J is TRBJ1-1, with 7 bases aligning to TRBD1. Sequenced here: peripheral blood, sampled 28 days after the second AZD1222 dose. In DNA, the CDR3 is TGTGCCAGCAGTTTCCGACAGGGAGGTAGGACTTTCTTT. Translation gives CASSFRQGGRTFF.